This T cell receptor (beta chain) was identified in a study of T-cell memory formation after mild COVID-19. The CDR3 extends over 14 amino acids. V shed 6 bases and J 3 bases; nucleotides not matched to a gene: 5. The V gene's germline CDR1 is KGHDR and CDR2 SFDVKD. A single record per CDR3 protein comes from TCRdb applying MiXCR to the 5' RACE reads. The sample has a few hundred thousand distinct CDR3 sequences; roughly 10% are singletons. V usage is TRBV24-1 and J usage is TRBJ2-3; TRBD2 aligns across 7 bases. The TCR was taken from a man in his late teens or twenties who had mild COVID-19 (a few samples of this study predate the infection). Cell type and time point are not known. The sequencing sample was made of PBMCs or a T cell subset sorted from them (not recorded which). The CDR3 nucleotides are TGTGCCACCAGTCCCCCTAGCGGAACAGATACGCAGTATTTT. Translating gives CATSPPSGTDTQYF.